This T cell receptor beta chain was captured in a study of control samples from healthy donors and cancer patients. Repertoires were generated with immunoSEQ multiplex PCR, while TCRdb's copy carries only in-frame clones and drops some. In the table there are 130,000 or so clones, around 90% of which are singletons. The count of this clone is one. Between the trimmed V and J ends, which lost 0 bases and 6 bases, there was a span of 5 bases. Germline CDR1 SNHLY, CDR2 FYNNEI. The CDR3 is made up of 12 amino acids. Specimen: blood. This chain links TRBV2 with TRBJ1-2, with D maybe TRBD1 (5 bases). This TCR was recovered from a man aged 40-49 years in good health. CDR3 DNA sequence: TGTGCCAGCAGTGAAGCACAGGATGGCTACACCTTC. Its translation: CASSEAQDGYTF.